The TCR beta chain described here comes from a study of cytomegalovirus exposure and HLA in healthy donors. The wider study: The 500 to 750 first-cohort repertoires and the roughly 130 validation repertoires shared the same platform, a later analysis reported. Overall study findings and caveats: Per published reports, the classifier diagnosed cytomegalovirus status with high specificity and sensitivity. Altogether, 150 to 200 TCR beta chains were recorded as cytomegalovirus-associated. It was confirmed in vitro that a few of the CMV-associated chains were specific for CMV antigens.

Notes on this clone: Its cognate antigen is unknown.

Only in-frame clones appear in the TCRdb table, and some are missing; sequencing was by immunoSEQ multiplex PCR. Of roughly 98,000 clones listed, more than 75% are singletons. The germline CDR1 and CDR2 sequences are MGHDK and SYGVNS. This CDR3 is 16 amino acids long. V was pared by 3 bases and J by 0 bases, with 6 bases of the junction left unmatched. The chain is built from TRBV25-1 and TRBJ2-3; TRBD1 matches at 7 bases. Material for sequencing was PBMCs. The clonotype originates from a young man in good health and CMV-seropositive. CDR3 coding DNA: TGTGCCAGCAGTGATCCCCGCAGGGGGAGCACAGATACGCAGTATTTT. Protein: CASSDPRRGSTDTQYF.